Here is one T cell receptor (beta chain) with its context. Its target is not known. The CDR3 is made up of 16 amino acids. V was pared by 0 bases and J by 2 bases, with 3 bases of the junction left unmatched. The germline V gene encodes CDR1 SGHRS and CDR2 YFSETQ. The data were taken from a study of cytomegalovirus exposure and HLA in healthy donors. Study-wide results and caveats: Three chains linked to CMV were shown in vitro to be specific for CMV antigens. Reports described diagnosis of cytomegalovirus status by the classifier as highly specific and sensitive. Many donors carried some public TCRs, although rarity characterized most TCR sequences.

The table came from immunoSEQ multiplex PCR; TCRdb's copy has only in-frame clones and leaves some out. The sample has 300,000 to 350,000 clones, 88% seen once. The J gene is TRBJ2-3, the V gene TRBV5-1; the match to TRBD1 covers 10 bases. The sequenced material came from PBMCs. The TCR was taken from a man aged 30-40 years in good health and CMV-seronegative. The CDR3 nucleotides are TGCGCCAGCAGCTTGGGGGACAGGGGATACACAGATACGCAGTATTTT. Its protein product is CASSLGDRGYTDTQYF.